Below, 7 T cell receptor beta chains from the same sample are listed, as sequenced in a study of blood T cell repertoires in COVID-19. The method was immunoSEQ multiplex PCR; TCRdb's version includes in-frame clones alone and lacks a portion of them. The sample records approximately 70,000 clones, more than 60% being singletons. The material sequenced was peripheral blood. These receptors were obtained from a woman between 45 and 65 years old with acute or convalescent COVID-19.

The chain is built from TRBV3-1 (or the pseudogene TRBV3-2) and TRBJ2-6; unclear D gene. Trimming cost V 5 bases and J 0 bases, with 2 bases left between them. This CDR3 has 13 amino acids. CDR1 and CDR2 (germline): LGHDT, YNNKEL (reference sequence). The CDR3 region is CASSYSGANVLTF. The CDR3 DNA reads TGTGCCAGCAGCTACTCTGGGGCCAACGTCCTGACTTTC.

In this sample, this clone turned up a few times. The chain combines TRBV29-1 with TRBJ2-3; D perhaps matches TRBD2 (6 bases). V lost 2 bases and J lost 1, with 7 bases in between. CDR1 is SQVTM and CDR2 is ANQGSEA in the germline V gene. There are 13 residues in the CDR3. The CDR3 sequence: CSVETGGTDTQYF. Written as DNA, the CDR3 is TGCAGCGTTGAAACGGGGGGCACAGATACGCAGTATTTT.

V gene TRBV27 combines with J gene TRBJ2-1, with 14 bases identical to TRBD2. The CDR3 extends over 16 amino acids. Germline V gene sequence: CDR1 MNHEY, CDR2 SMNVEV (reference sequence). Trimming at V came to 4 bases and at J to 4 bases, leaving 3 bases not matched to a gene. The CDR3 nucleotides are TGTGCCAGCAGTTCTCGACTAGCGGGAGGGTACAATGAGCAGTTCTTC. It yields the protein CASSSRLAGGYNEQFF.

Only a few counts were recorded for this clone. The V and J genes are TRBV18 and TRBJ1-2; TRBD1 matches 10 bases. Germline CDR1 KGHSH, CDR2 LQKENI. V lost 4 bases, J lost 2 bases, and 4 bases stayed unmatched. This CDR3 has 15 residues. The CDR3 sequence is CASSQPGQGNYGYTF. The CDR3, as DNA: TGTGCCAGCTCACAACCGGGACAGGGGAACTATGGCTACACCTTC.

The chain links TRBV9 to TRBJ1-2; TRBD1 matches at 9 bases. With 4 bases clipped from V and 8 bases from J, the junction kept 9 bases outside the gene matches. Germline V gene sequence: CDR1 SGDLS, CDR2 YYNGEE. This CDR3 is built from 14 residues. The CDR3 DNA follows: TGTGCCAGCAGCATCGGGACAGGGTCTATGGGCTACACCTTC. This encodes CASSIGTGSMGYTF.

Only a few counts were recorded for this clone. The rearrangement joins TRBV2 to TRBJ2-3, with 11 bases matching TRBD2. Per the germline V gene, CDR1 is SNHLY and CDR2 is FYNNEI. Losses at the gene ends were 8 bases for V and 6 bases for J; bases not matched to a gene: 7. This CDR3 is 14 amino acids long. CDR3 in DNA: TGTGCCAGCTCGGTAGCGGGGGGGTTTGATACGCAGTATTTT. Protein: CASSVAGGFDTQYF.

This clone was recorded a few times. This sequence joins TRBV7-6 and TRBJ2-3, with 8 bases fitting TRBD2. V lost 4 bases and J lost 2; bases outside the gene matches: 8. Germline CDR1 SGHVS, CDR2 FNYEAQ. This CDR3 contains 16 residues. The CDR3 region is CASSSREGENTDTQYF. CDR3 bases: TGTGCCAGCAGCTCCCGGGAGGGCGAAAACACAGATACGCAGTATTTT.